Presented here are 16 T cell receptor beta chains from one specimen sequenced in a study of T cell repertoires in cytomegalovirus infection. Antigens of these TCRs are unknown. Via MiXCR, TCRdb re-called the reads, giving one row per CDR3 protein. The sample comprises 700,000 to 950,000 distinct CDR3 sequences, around a third of which are singletons, and roughly an eighth rests with the top ten. Sample: cultured CD8+ T cells from PBMCs, taken from culture after CMV antigen stimulation. The receptors originated from a human donor in good health (CMV status not recorded). Some clones in this sample may be carry-over from other donors' samples.

The rearrangement joins TRBV27 to TRBJ1-2; D gene ambiguous. Trimming removed 7 bases at V and 4 bases at J, with 16 bases between. Germline V CDR1 and CDR2: MNHEY, SMNVEV (reference sequence). The CDR3 consists of 14 residues. The CDR3 protein is CASTSNPRGYGYTF. DNA of the CDR3: TGTGCCAGCACCTCAAATCCCCGGGGCTATGGCTACACCTTC.

The CDR3 region is CASSYFRVDTQYF. CDR3 nucleotide sequence: TGTGCCAGCAGTTACTTTCGAGTAGATACGCAGTATTTT. The chain uses TRBV6-6 and TRBJ2-3; D remains ambiguous. Deletions cut 1 base from V and 5 bases from J, with 7 bases between. This CDR3 comprises 13 residues. Germline V gives CDR1 MNHNY, CDR2 SVGAGI (reference sequence).

The chain employs TRBV20-1 and TRBJ2-1, with D possibly being TRBD1 or TRBD2 (6 bases each). V dropped 0 bases and J dropped 9 bases, with 18 bases sitting between them. CDR1 and CDR2 (germline): DFQATT, SNEGSKA (reference sequence). The CDR3 is 15 amino acids. Here the CDR3 DNA reads TGCAGTGCTAGAGATCTTGAGGGGGGTGAAGGTGAGCAGTTCTTC. Amino acids: CSARDLEGGEGEQFF.

This clonotype has more than one count but fewer than ten. This sequence joins TRBV6-1 and TRBJ2-5; the match to TRBD2 covers 10 bases. The trim removed 0 bases at V and 5 bases at J, leaving 21 bases unmatched. The CDR3 runs 21 residues. CDR1 is MNHNS and CDR2 is SASEGT in the germline V gene. CDR3 protein: CASSEAPSGGFLAGEWETQYF. DNA of the CDR3: TGTGCCAGCAGTGAAGCGCCCTCCGGCGGGTTCCTAGCGGGGGAGTGGGAGACCCAGTACTTC.

This clonotype was detected a few times. The V gene is TRBV6-2 or TRBV6-3, the J gene TRBJ1-4; D call uncertain. The CDR3 runs 14 residues. Trimming shortened V by 3 bases and J by 4 bases, and 9 bases separated the two germline ends. Germline V gene sequence: CDR1 MNHEY, CDR2 SVGEGT. CDR3 bases: TGTGCCAGCAGTTATCGCCGGCGTAATGAAAAACTGTTTTTT. This translates into CASSYRRRNEKLFF.

This clonotype was seen only a few times. The chain joins TRBV6-1 to TRBJ2-1, with D maybe TRBD1 (7 bases). The CDR3 spans 13 residues. V shed 11 bases and J shed 1 base, with 12 bases lying between them. The germline V gene encodes CDR1 MNHNS and CDR2 SASEGT. CDR3 in DNA: TGTGCCGCGGGGACAGCTTCCTACAATGAGCAGTTCTTC. This codes for CAAGTASYNEQFF.

This clonotype came up many times. The chain uses TRBV7-2 and TRBJ1-2; D possibly corresponds to TRBD1 (5 bases). The CDR3 is made up of 15 amino acids. Germline CDR1 reads SGHTA; CDR2 reads FQGNSA. The ends were cut back, 5 bases at V and 6 bases at J, with 19 bases in the middle. Written as DNA, the CDR3 is TGTGCCAGCAGCCGTACAGGTTCCTCAGTGGATGGCTACACCTTC. Translated: CASSRTGSSVDGYTF.

V is TRBV5-6 and J is TRBJ2-7; 7 nucleotides line up with TRBD2. Germline lookup yields CDR1 SGHDT and CDR2 YYEEEE. V gave up 1 base and J gave up 7 bases; unmatched junction bases: 8. This CDR3 spans 14 amino acids. CDR3 sequence: CASSLRRDGGEQYV. In nucleotides, the CDR3 is TGTGCCAGCAGCTTGCGCCGGGACGGGGGGGAGCAGTACGTC.

DNA of the CDR3: TGTGCCAGCAGCTTGGATTGGACGGTGAACTCTGGAAACACCATATATTTT. Translating it yields CASSLDWTVNSGNTIYF. The rearrangement links TRBV5-5 to TRBJ1-3; D remains ambiguous. CDR1 and CDR2 from the germline V gene are SGHKS and YYEKEE (reference sequence). This CDR3 is 17 amino acids long. V was shortened by 0 bases and J by 0 bases, with 13 bases between the two germline ends.

This sequence joins TRBV5-1 and TRBJ1-1; D gene uncertain. V lost 4 bases, J lost 1 base, and 14 bases lay in between. The length of the CDR3 is 15 residues. Germline V gives CDR1 SGHRS, CDR2 YFSETQ. The CDR3 reads CASSARDQTNTEAFF. CDR3 bases: TGCGCCAGCAGCGCCCGGGATCAGACGAACACTGAAGCTTTCTTT. Combining the CDR3 with reference TRBV5-1 and TRBJ1-1 gives the whole variable domain KAGVTQTPRYLIKTRGQQVTLSCSPISGHRSVSWYQQTPGQGLQFLFEYFSETQRNKGNFPGRFSGRQFSNSRSEMNVSTLELGDSALYLCASSARDQTNTEAFFGQGTRLTVV.

CDR3 amino acids: CAMQHPSGENNSYEQYV. DNA of the CDR3: TGTGCCATGCAGCATCCTAGCGGGGAGAACAACTCCTACGAGCAGTACGTC. This chain links TRBV27 with TRBJ2-7; 9 nucleotides agree with TRBD2. Unmatched junction bases numbered 16, after V lost 10 bases and J lost 0 bases. CDR3 size: 17 residues. Germline values: CDR1 MNHEY, CDR2 SMNVEV (reference sequence).

This clonotype was seen more than once but under ten times. A much bigger clone sits one base away, suggesting this may be a read error. The V and J genes are TRBV11-2 and TRBJ2-3, with TRBD2 matching 9 bases. The V gene's germline CDR1 is SGHAT and CDR2 FQNNGV. V dropped 0 bases and J dropped 3; count of bases not matched to a gene: 4. The CDR3 has 16 residues. The CDR3 DNA follows: TGTGCCAGCAGCTTAGAGGGCGGGGGGGAAACAGATACGCAGTATTTT. This gives the protein CASSLEGGGETDTQYF.

This clonotype was observed a few times. The chain links TRBV27 to TRBJ1-1; D is perhaps TRBD1 (5 bases). V was cut by 8 bases and J by 0 bases, with 13 bases left in between. Germline CDR1 and CDR2: MNHEY and SMNVEV (reference sequence). This CDR3 is 14 amino acids long. This CDR3 reads CASRRQRLNTEAFF. The CDR3 DNA follows: TGTGCCAGCCGCCGACAGCGACTGAACACTGAAGCTTTCTTT.

In its sample, this clonotype was seen many times. The V gene is TRBV7-6, the J gene TRBJ1-2, with 12 bases aligning to TRBD1. The trim removed 5 bases at V and 2 bases at J, leaving 9 bases unmatched. This CDR3 spans 17 amino acids. Germline CDR1 is SGHVS and CDR2 is FNYEAQ. CDR3 region: CASSLQPGQGANYGYTF. DNA of the CDR3: TGTGCCAGCAGCCTACAACCGGGACAGGGGGCCAACTATGGCTACACCTTC.

This clonotype occurred once. The gene calls are TRBV5-8 and TRBJ1-2; TRBD1 might be the D (6 bases). Germline-derived CDR1 and CDR2 are SGHTS and YDEGEE. V dropped 3 bases and J dropped 3 bases, with 15 bases sitting between them. The length of the CDR3 is 15 residues. DNA for the CDR3: TGTGCCAGCAGCTCCCCTGGGGGCGCATACTATGGCTACACCTTC. Residues: CASSSPGGAYYGYTF.

There are many counts of this clonotype. This chain links TRBV7-3 with TRBJ2-1; D is uncertain. V was shortened by 1 base and J by 7 bases, with 11 bases between the two germline ends. The V gene's germline CDR1 is SGHTA and CDR2 FQGTGA. The CDR3 runs 14 residues. The CDR3 bases are TGTGCCAGCAGCTTAAGTGGGATTGGGAATGAGCAGTTCTTC. This translates into CASSLSGIGNEQFF.